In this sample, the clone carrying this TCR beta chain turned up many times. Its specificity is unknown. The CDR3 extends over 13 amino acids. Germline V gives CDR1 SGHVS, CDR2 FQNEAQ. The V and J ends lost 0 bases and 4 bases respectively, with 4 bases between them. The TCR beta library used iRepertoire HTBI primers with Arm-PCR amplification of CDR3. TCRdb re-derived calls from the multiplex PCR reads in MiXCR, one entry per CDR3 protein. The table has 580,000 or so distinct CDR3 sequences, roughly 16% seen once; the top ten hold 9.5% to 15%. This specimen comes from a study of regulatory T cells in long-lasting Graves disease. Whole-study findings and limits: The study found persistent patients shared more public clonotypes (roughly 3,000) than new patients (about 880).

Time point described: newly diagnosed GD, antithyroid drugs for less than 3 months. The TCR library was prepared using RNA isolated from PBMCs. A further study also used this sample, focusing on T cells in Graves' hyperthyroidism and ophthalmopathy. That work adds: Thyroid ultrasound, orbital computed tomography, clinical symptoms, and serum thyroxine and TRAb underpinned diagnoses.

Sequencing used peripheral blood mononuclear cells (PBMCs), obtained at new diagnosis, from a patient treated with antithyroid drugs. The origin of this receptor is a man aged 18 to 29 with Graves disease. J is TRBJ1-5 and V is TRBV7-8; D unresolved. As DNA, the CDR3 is TGTGCCAGCAGCTTAGCGGAGAATCAGCCCCAGCATTTT. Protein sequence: CASSLAENQPQHF.